This T cell receptor beta chain was found in a study of early T cells in non-severe SARS-CoV-2 infection. Background on the study: Chains were unpaired, as sequencing was done on bulk RNA from unsorted whole blood.

General observations from the study: Matching with VDJdb favored anti-spike CD8 responses (missing private and CD4 specificities).

Tagging with unique molecular identifiers was applied to individual cDNA molecules. One entry per CDR3 protein results from TCRdb running MiXCR on the 5' RACE reads. Of more than 95,000 distinct CDR3 sequences listed, about 10% are singletons. As for this clonotype: Antigen unknown.

The ends lost 3 bases at V and 2 bases at J; junction bases unmatched: 3. The CDR3 has 15 residues. The origin of this receptor is an adult who was a healthcare worker with PCR-confirmed SARS-CoV-2 infection or an uninfected control (not recorded which). The V call is TRBV12-3 or TRBV12-4, the J call TRBJ2-2; 7 bases fit TRBD1. The specimen was whole blood, collected at baseline. The CDR3 nucleotides read TGTGCCAGCAGTTTCCGGACAGGAAACACCGGGGAGCTGTTTTTT. Its protein is CASSFRTGNTGELFF.